The sequence of this T cell receptor (beta chain) was determined in a study of cytomegalovirus exposure and HLA in healthy donors (dated by TCRdb to 2016 to 2017). For the wider study: In an earlier analysis of approximately 500 of the donors, approximately 300 Gb of sequence data and about 110 million unique TCR beta sequences from roughly 190 million T cells were reported. The study used immunosequencing to profile the T cell repertoires of under 700 subjects and linked those repertoires to cytomegalovirus serostatus. Class I and class II HLA loci were covered by the typing at four-digit resolution. The later analysis used no new phenotypic data to find candidate immune exposures, relying instead on TCR beta sequences and their occurrence across donors. Approximately 330 gigabases of sequencing data and around 88 million unique TCR sequences made up an early release that covered around 640 HLA-typed donors. A later analysis re-analyzed previously published TCR beta repertoires from 650 to 800 donors and added high-resolution HLA genotyping to study TCR occurrence patterns. Of the 350 to 400 genotyped donors, roughly 80% fell in the genetic ancestry cluster associated with self-reported Caucasian donors. The study aimed to test whether cataloging public T cell receptors could reveal signatures of past pathogen exposure. Every discovery cohort repertoire had been produced on one sequencing platform. Donor age, sex, ethnicity and CMV serostatus were compiled alongside the repertoire data. Across some 400 genotyped donors of the cohort, an average of roughly 230,000 unique TCR beta nucleotide sequences per donor were sequenced, and roughly 20% of those sequences were non-productive. Four or five DR-DQ haplotypes were handled as single units for association and clustering because linkage in the cohort was strong. A separate validation cohort of 100 to 150 different subjects was used in addition to the 666-subject first cohort. Genome-wide SNP genotypes for about three fifths of the 666 donors were used in a later genetic analysis, which treated that subset as a discovery cohort. To predict cytomegalovirus infection status, the study combined high-throughput TCR immunosequencing, statistical association of individual TCRs with disease status, and machine learning. An earlier analysis of 587 of the donors used high-throughput TCR beta sequencing to judge whether each TCR beta V gene segment behaved as functional or pseudogenic. Typing coverage varied by locus: 629-630 donors for A, B, C, DRB1 and DQB1; approximately 500 for DQA1; some 610 for DPA1; some 470 for DPB1.

Summary of the overall study and its limitations: HLA typing was unavailable for some donors at each locus, so association tests used only the typed subset. Roughly uniform sequencing depth across donors was assumed in presence/absence analyses, although this assumption may not hold. Cytomegalovirus status was reported to be diagnosed by the classifier with high specificity and sensitivity in both the original and validation cohorts. A later analysis found that TCR association rates varied across HLA loci, with DRB1 alleles showing the most associated TCRs and HLA-C alleles the fewest. In a later analysis, HLA-associated TCR beta chains showed more clonal expansion and lower generation probabilities than non-associated chains that were equally common. According to a later analysis, most CMV-associated TCR beta chains appeared to be HLA-restricted, and the HLA associations seemed to be driven largely by CMV exposure. A later genetic analysis reported fewer N-insertions in productive TCRs among donors in an Asian-associated ancestry cluster than the roughly 640-donor mean. An association between a missense DCLRE1C variant and V-gene and J-gene trimming of TCR beta chains was found in a later genetic analysis and replicated in an independent cohort. At a false discovery rate of 0.05, a later analysis linked 16,951 TCR beta sequences to specific HLA alleles. A total of 164 TCR beta chains were listed by the study as associated with cytomegalovirus. In an earlier analysis of around 500 of the donors, most TCR beta V segments appeared in productive rearrangements about 87% or about 30% of the time, broadly matching IMGT annotations. Because counts were too low, seventeen rarely observed V segments, including chromosome 9 orphons, were excluded from the earlier analysis of roughly 580 of the donors. A few of the identified cytomegalovirus-associated TCR beta chains were confirmed in vitro to be specific for cytomegalovirus antigens. A further reported finding was that TCR beta sequences accurately predicted the HLA-A and HLA-B alleles for most subjects in the first cohort. The 87-base-pair reads could not distinguish some IMGT-functional V segments, including TRBV6-2 and TRBV6-3, so those segments were excluded. A cluster of highly shared sequence variants was judged likely to represent a technical artifact of the sequencing pipeline. Assigning TCR associations to individual alleles was difficult when HLA alleles, especially DR and DQ, strongly co-occurred. Linkage disequilibrium might explain the correlated functional status among segregating V segments, but an unknown experimental factor could not be excluded. The authors suggested that the approach could potentially be generalized to other disease states and immunological phenotypes. The cohort was sequenced for TCR beta chains only, and without alpha or paired-chain data the features that could be detected were limited. In a later analysis, several top co-occurrence clusters were reported to appear linked to parvovirus B19, influenza, CMV and Epstein-Barr virus. Across donors, most TCR sequences were observed very rarely, whereas some public TCRs were present in many individuals. CMV serostatus was the only immune exposure information available for the cohort.

Germline trimming amounts to 5 bases on V and 6 bases on J, with 4 as the count of junction bases outside the gene matches. From its cysteine to its phenylalanine, the CDR3 spans 12 amino acids. Solely the CDR3 DNA is kept, with 36 bases framed from the first base. The germline V gene (reference sequence) yields MNHEY for CDR1 and SMNVEV for CDR2. The cohort was made up of roughly 670 healthy bone marrow donors. At the time of sampling, all cohort members were nominally healthy, though unrecorded immune exposures were likely present. The donor was CMV seropositive and belonged to the group of 250 to 350 seropositive cohort members. Each donor provided a peripheral blood sample, and peripheral blood mononuclear cells were used for TCR beta sequencing. Genomic DNA was extracted from the blood cell samples with the Qiagen DNeasy Blood Extraction Kit. This clone was seen only a few times. Its antigen is still unknown. No much larger clone exists at a distance of one base, and base qualities are not known.

Libraries came from the immunoSEQ multiplex PCR assay. For the multiplex PCR, a mixture combining 60 forward primers for TCR Vbeta segments and 13 reverse primers for TCR Jbeta segments was used. Amplification of the CDR3 region of rearranged TCR beta genes was performed with a multiplex PCR assay on genomic DNA. The amplified TCR beta libraries were sequenced on the Illumina HiSeq System as 87-base-pair reads. Turning to the authors' computational methods: A later analysis counted about 80 million unique TCR beta chains across the 600 to 850 repertoires, and around 9.9 million of these chains were shared by at least two donors. Raw reads were error-corrected and collapsed into unique sequences by a nearest-neighbor algorithm in which closely related sequences were merged to remove PCR and sequencing errors. Alignment of CDR3 sequences to IMGT reference sequences was used to assign V, D and J gene segments. Each retained sequence needed at least a six-nucleotide match to both a V gene segment and a J gene segment. A rearrangement was called productive if the CDR3 had no stop codons and remained in frame with V and J, and every other rearrangement was called non-productive. CDR3 was defined by IMGT convention, running from the second conserved V-encoded cysteine to the conserved J-encoded phenylalanine. In an earlier analysis of 587 of the donors, sequences lacking an unambiguous match to a single V gene segment were excluded. In an earlier analysis of 587 of the donors, V segments were called functional above 56.7% productive rearrangements and were called segregating when the between-donor standard deviation exceeded 5%. A statistical classification framework was developed to diagnose cytomegalovirus status using the catalog of TCR beta chain sequences. V and J gene assignment, in a later analysis, came from comparing TCR nucleotide sequences with IMGT/GENE-DB human TR gene sequences. The TCRdist pipeline was used in a later analysis to assign CDR3 sequences and most-parsimonious VDJ recombination scenarios. A later analysis defined each TCR beta chain by its CDR3 amino acid sequence plus V-gene family, and excluded reads lacking a unique V-gene family. To address suspected cross-contamination and a sequencing artifact, a later analysis removed under 600 highly shared, low-generation-probability nucleotide sequences. A later analysis calculated a clonal expansion index for each public chain from normalized within-repertoire ranks of inferred template counts. In a later analysis, generation probabilities were computed with a VDJ recombination model fitted to out-of-frame rearrangements, and the resulting probabilities were checked against IGoR. A later analysis scored TCR-TCR, TCR-HLA and TCR-CMV co-occurrence with hypergeometric tests, applying a repertoire-size bias correction to TCR pairs. False discovery rates were estimated in a later analysis by permuting HLA or CMV assignments 20 times. In a later analysis, co-occurring TCRs were grouped with DBSCAN, and TCRdist sequence similarity was added when clustering was performed within HLA-allele-positive subsets. Co-occurrence clustering excluded repertoires with fewer than 30,000 or more than 120,000 public chains, plus five with anomalous nucleotide sharing. The table comes from immuneACCESS by way of TCRdb, which keeps in-frame sequences with V and J called. Part of the clones is missing from these tables; in studies checked, under half for an unresolved V gene and the rest for unknown reasons. V and J calls and clone size are as listed in that table; D and trimming were resolved from the DNA. This sample comprises approximately 140,000 clones, around four fifths of them detected only once. The leading ten clones occupy under 1.5% of the sample.

Source material: PBMCs. This clonotype was obtained from a male donor in good health and CMV-seropositive. The sequence links TRBV27 to TRBJ2-7; TRBD1 lines up with 7 middle nucleotides. Here is the DNA: TGTGCCAGCAGTACGACAGGGCTCGAGCAGTACTTC. Its protein reads: CASSTTGLEQYF.